Listed below are T cell receptor beta chains from one sample, sequenced in a study of vaccination effects on CD4 cells after COVID-19. Their antigen targets remain unknown. The table came from immunoSEQ multiplex PCR; TCRdb's copy has only in-frame clones and leaves some out. The data contain 25,000 to 35,000 clones, roughly 76% of them seen just once; the ten biggest clones take up 5.5% to 7.5%. The sample was CD4+ T cells from PBMCs cultured with SARS-CoV-2 spike peptides, taken after COVID-19 vaccination. The origin of the receptors is a human donor who received a COVID-19 vaccine. Some clones in this sample may be carry-over from other donors' samples. The CDR3 runs from the conserved cysteine through the conserved F or W. Each record gives: clone size, D gene, J gene, V gene, CDR3 protein, CDR3 DNA. The D gene is left open where the match is weak. Clone size appears in some rows only: once, few, many, or a class for an expanded clone.

NA | NA | TRBJ2-3 | TRBV5-1 | CASSWDGDTQYF | TGCGCCAGCAGCTGGGATGGGGATACGCAGTATTTT
NA | NA | TRBJ1-5 | TRBV6-1 | CASSEGGGQPQHF | TGTGCCAGCAGTGAAGGGGGAGGACAGCCCCAGCATTTT
NA | NA | TRBJ1-4 | TRBV7-2 | CASSLGVGSANEKLFF | TGTGCCAGCAGCTTAGGCGTGGGGTCAGCTAATGAAAAACTGTTTTTT
NA | NA | TRBJ2-1 | TRBV19 | CASSGNGYNEQFF | TGTGCCAGTAGCGGGAATGGTTACAATGAGCAGTTCTTC
NA | TRBD1 | TRBJ1-1 | TRBV6-2/TRBV6-3 | CASSRQGMGDTEAFF | TGTGCCAGCAGCCGACAGGGAATGGGTGACACTGAAGCTTTCTTT
NA | TRBD1 | TRBJ1-6 | TRBV6-6 | CASSSGGGRGVGSLHF | TGTGCCAGCAGTTCCGGTGGAGGCAGGGGGGTGGGATCCCTCCACTTT
once | TRBD1 | TRBJ2-5 | TRBV30 | CAWSTGVETQYF | TGTGCCTGGAGTACAGGGGTCGAGACCCAGTACTTC
NA | NA | TRBJ2-5 | TRBV7-3 | CASSREIQETQYF | TGTGCCAGCAGCCGTGAGATACAAGAGACCCAGTACTTC
NA | TRBD1 | TRBJ1-6 | TRBV5-5 | CASSFGQGAPTSSYNSPLHF | TGTGCCAGCAGCTTCGGACAGGGGGCCCCAACGAGCTCCTATAATTCACCCCTCCACTTT
once | NA | TRBJ2-5 | TRBV5-8 | CASSFPGQETQYF | TGTGCCAGCAGCTTTCCCGGGCAAGAGACCCAGTACTTC
NA | NA | TRBJ2-5 | TRBV7-8 | CASSPPEGIGETQYF | TGTGCCAGCAGCCCCCCCGAGGGGATCGGGGAGACCCAGTACTTC
NA | NA | TRBJ2-5 | TRBV15 | CATSRGLVGVAEEETQYF | TGTGCCACCAGCAGAGGCCTCGTAGGGGTCGCGGAGGAGGAGACCCAGTACTTC